This T cell receptor (beta chain) was captured by sequencing in a study of cytomegalovirus exposure and HLA in healthy donors. V lost 0 bases to trimming and J lost 8 bases, with 7 bases between them. Germline values: CDR1 SNHLY, CDR2 FYNNEI. The CDR3 is 13 residues long. Sequencing used immunoSEQ multiplex PCR; TCRdb keeps in-frame clones, though not all of them. Here the sample spans 200,000 to 250,000 clones, around four fifths being singletons. The chain employs TRBV2 and TRBJ2-2; D is unresolved. This TCR was recovered from a woman under 30 in good health and CMV-seronegative. Material: PBMCs. CDR3 region: CASSEAWMGELFF. Written as DNA, the CDR3 is TGTGCCAGCAGTGAAGCGTGGATGGGGGAGCTGTTTTTT.